The present T cell receptor (beta chain) was sequenced within a study of OX40 agonist ivuxolimab in advanced cancers. The study's findings and limits: Averaged across samples, CD8+ T cells carried more expanded clones than CD4+ did.

CDR1 is SGDLS, CDR2 YYNGEE, per germline. This CDR3 comprises 15 residues. Trimming removed 4 bases from V and 1 base from J, with 14 bases in between. For this clone: Its target is unknown.

Data came from immunoSEQ multiplex PCR; TCRdb stores just in-frame clones and leaves some out. The sample holds tens of thousands of clones, approximately 84% seen once. V usage is TRBV9 and J usage is TRBJ1-1; D possibly corresponds to TRBD1 (6 bases). The TCR comes from an adult with an advanced solid tumor such as melanoma, head and neck, liver or kidney cancer. The sample was CD4+ or CD8+ T cells sorted from blood, taken in a trial of the OX40 agonist ivuxolimab. DNA of the CDR3: TGTGCCAGCAGCCCCATGGGGGCCACGAACACTGAAGCTTTCTTT. This encodes CASSPMGATNTEAFF.